This TCR beta chain was recovered during a study of PD-L1 blockade in urothelial cancer. Overall study: Twenty-five of 29 patients were males with bladder-origin urothelial cancer. At 3 weeks (second dose) and 6 weeks after starting treatment, blood was analyzed.

Points on this clone: The antigen remains undetermined. At one end, the junction sequence differs from germline, possibly due to a read error.

Per germline, CDR1 SGHRS and CDR2 YFSETQ. CDR3 length: 16 residues. Clones were sequenced by immunoSEQ multiplex PCR, and TCRdb holds only the in-frame ones, with some missing. The sample has about 70,000 clones; around four fifths are singletons. Findings of the study overall: Patients with below-median pretreatment blood clonality survived longer.

The V gene is TRBV5-1, the J gene TRBJ2-1; 7 nucleotides match TRBD2. The TCR sequence derives from a man aged 65 to 85 with urothelial cancer. This specimen was PBMCs, taken around atezolizumab (anti-PD-L1) treatment. CDR3 sequence: CASSLVGGPSYNKQFF. CDR3 nucleotides: TGCGCCAGCAGCTTGGTGGGAGGGCCATCATACAATAAGCAGTTCTTC.